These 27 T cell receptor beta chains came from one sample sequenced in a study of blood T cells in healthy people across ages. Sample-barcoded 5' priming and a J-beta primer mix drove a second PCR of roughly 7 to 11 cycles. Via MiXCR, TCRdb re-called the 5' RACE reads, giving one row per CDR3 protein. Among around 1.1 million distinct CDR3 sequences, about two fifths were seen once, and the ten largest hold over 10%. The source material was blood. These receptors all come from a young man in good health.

The CDR3 nucleotides read TGCAGCGTTGGAACGACAGGGTTAGGCTACACCTTC. Translating it yields CSVGTTGLGYTF. This chain links TRBV29-1 with TRBJ1-2; 7 bases are a match to TRBD1. This CDR3 spans 12 amino acids. V shed 4 bases, J shed 8 bases, and the junction held 7 bases outside the gene matches. Looked up from germline, CDR1 is SQVTM and CDR2 is ANQGSEA.

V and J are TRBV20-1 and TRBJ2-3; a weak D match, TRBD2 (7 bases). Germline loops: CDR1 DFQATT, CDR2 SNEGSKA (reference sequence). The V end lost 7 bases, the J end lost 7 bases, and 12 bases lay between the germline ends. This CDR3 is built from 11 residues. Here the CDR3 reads CSGGGAYTQYF. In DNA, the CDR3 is TGCAGTGGTGGGGGGGCATATACGCAGTATTTT.

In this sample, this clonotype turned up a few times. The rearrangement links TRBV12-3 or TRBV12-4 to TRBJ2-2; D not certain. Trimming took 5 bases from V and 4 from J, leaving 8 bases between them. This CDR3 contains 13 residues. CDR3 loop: CASSDSGTGELFF. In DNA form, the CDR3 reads TGTGCCAGCAGTGATTCGGGCACCGGGGAGCTGTTTTTT.

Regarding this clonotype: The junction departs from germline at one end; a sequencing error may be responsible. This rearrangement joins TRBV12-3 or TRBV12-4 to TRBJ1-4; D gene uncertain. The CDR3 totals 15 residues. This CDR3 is CAGSKPDATNEKLFF. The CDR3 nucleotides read TGTGCCGGCAGTAAGCCAGATGCAACTAATGAAAAACTGTTTTTT.

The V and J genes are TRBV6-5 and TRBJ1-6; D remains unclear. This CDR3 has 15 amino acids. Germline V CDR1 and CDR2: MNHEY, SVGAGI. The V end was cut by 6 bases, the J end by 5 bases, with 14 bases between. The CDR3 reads CASSPSSPDNSPLHF. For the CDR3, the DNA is TGTGCCAGCAGCCCTTCATCCCCGGATAATTCACCCCTCCACTTT.

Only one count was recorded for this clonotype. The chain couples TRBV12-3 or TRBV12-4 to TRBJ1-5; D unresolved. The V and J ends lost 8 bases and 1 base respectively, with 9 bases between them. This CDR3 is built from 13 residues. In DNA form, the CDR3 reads TGTGCCAGCCGGAGGGAAAGCAATCAGCCCCAGCATTTT. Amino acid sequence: CASRRESNQPQHF.

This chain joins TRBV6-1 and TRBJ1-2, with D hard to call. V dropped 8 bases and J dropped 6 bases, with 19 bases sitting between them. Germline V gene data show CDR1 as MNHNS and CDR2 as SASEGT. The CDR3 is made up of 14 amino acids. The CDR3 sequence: CASYKDYFHDGYTF. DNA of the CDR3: TGTGCCAGCTACAAGGACTATTTTCACGATGGCTACACCTTC.

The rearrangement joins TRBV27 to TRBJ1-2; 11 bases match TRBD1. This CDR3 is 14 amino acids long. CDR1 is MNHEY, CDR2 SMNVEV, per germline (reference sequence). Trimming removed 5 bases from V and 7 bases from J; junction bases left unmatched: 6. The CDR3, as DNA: TGTGCCAGCAGTCTCACCGGGACAGGGGGTGGCTACACCTTC. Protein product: CASSLTGTGGGYTF.

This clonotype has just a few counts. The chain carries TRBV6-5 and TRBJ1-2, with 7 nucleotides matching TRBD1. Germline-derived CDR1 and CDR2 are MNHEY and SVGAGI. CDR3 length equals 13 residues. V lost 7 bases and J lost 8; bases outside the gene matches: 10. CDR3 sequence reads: CASIDTGAGGYTF. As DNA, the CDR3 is TGTGCCAGCATCGATACAGGGGCCGGGGGCTACACCTTC.

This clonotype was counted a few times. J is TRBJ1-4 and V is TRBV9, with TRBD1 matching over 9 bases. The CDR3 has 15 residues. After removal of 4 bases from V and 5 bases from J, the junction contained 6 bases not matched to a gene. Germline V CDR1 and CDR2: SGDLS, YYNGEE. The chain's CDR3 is CASSLTGTGNEKLFF. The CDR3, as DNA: TGTGCCAGCAGCCTCACAGGGACAGGGAATGAAAAACTGTTTTTT.

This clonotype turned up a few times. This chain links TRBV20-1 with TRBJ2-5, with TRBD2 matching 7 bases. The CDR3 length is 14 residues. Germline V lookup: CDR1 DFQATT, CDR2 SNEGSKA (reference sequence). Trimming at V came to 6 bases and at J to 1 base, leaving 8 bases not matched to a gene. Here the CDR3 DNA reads TGCAGTGCACCGGGTAGCGGGCTCCAAGAGACCCAGTACTTC. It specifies CSAPGSGLQETQYF.

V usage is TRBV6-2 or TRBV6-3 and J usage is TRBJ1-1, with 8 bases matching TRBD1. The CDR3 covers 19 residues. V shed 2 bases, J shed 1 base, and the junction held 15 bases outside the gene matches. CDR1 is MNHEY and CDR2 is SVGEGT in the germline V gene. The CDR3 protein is CASSYRRDRFKLGNTEAFF. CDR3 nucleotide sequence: TGTGCCAGCAGTTACCGAAGGGACAGGTTTAAGCTCGGGAACACTGAAGCTTTCTTT.

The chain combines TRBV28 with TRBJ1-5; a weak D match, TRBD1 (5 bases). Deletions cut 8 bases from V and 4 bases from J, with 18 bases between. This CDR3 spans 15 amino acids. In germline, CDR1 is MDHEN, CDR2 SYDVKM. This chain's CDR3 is CASRPQEQDNQPQHF. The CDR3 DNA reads TGTGCCAGCCGACCTCAGGAACAGGATAATCAGCCCCAGCATTTT.

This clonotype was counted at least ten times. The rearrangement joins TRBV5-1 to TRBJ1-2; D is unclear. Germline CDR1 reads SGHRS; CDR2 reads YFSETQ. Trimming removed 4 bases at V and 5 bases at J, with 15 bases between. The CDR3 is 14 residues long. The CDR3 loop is CASSPRAARYGYTF. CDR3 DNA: TGCGCCAGCAGCCCCAGAGCAGCCCGATATGGCTACACCTTC.

CDR3 residues: CATSRHKLQETQYF. CDR3 sequence (DNA): TGTGCCACCTCAAGACACAAACTCCAAGAGACCCAGTACTTC. V is TRBV24-1 and J is TRBJ2-5, with D unclear. The CDR3 has 14 residues. Per the germline V gene, CDR1 is KGHDR and CDR2 is SFDVKD. Trimming removed 9 bases from V and 1 base from J, with 14 bases in between.

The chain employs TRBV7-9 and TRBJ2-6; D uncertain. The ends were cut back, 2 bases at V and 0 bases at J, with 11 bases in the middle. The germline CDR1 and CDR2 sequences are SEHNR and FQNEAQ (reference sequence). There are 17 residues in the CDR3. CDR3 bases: TGTGCCAGCAGCTTACTGATACAGACCTCTGGGGCCAACGTCCTGACTTTC. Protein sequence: CASSLLIQTSGANVLTF.

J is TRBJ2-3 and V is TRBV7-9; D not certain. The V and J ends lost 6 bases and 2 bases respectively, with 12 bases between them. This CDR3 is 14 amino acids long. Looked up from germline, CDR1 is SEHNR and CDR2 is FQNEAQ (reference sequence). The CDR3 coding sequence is TGTGCCAGCAGTGGACCGCCAGACACAGATACGCAGTATTTT. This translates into CASSGPPDTDTQYF.

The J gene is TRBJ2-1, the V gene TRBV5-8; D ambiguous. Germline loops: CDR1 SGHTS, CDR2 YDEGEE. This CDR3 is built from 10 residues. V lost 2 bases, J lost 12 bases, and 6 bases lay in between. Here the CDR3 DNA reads TGTGCCAGCAGCTTCGGTGGGCAGTTCTTC. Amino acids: CASSFGGQFF.

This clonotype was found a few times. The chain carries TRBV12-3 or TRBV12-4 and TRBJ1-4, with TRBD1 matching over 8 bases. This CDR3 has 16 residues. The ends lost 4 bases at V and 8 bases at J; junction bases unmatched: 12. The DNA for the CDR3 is TGTGCCAGCAGTTCGACCCCGCAGGGGGCAGGGGAAAAACTGTTTTTT. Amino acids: CASSSTPQGAGEKLFF.

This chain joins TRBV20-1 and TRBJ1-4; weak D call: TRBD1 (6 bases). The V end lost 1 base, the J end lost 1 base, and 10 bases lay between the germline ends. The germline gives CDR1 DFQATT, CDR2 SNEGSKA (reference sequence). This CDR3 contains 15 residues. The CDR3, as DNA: TGCAGTGCTAGAGGGCAGGGGATAACTAATGAAAAACTGTTTTTT. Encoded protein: CSARGQGITNEKLFF.

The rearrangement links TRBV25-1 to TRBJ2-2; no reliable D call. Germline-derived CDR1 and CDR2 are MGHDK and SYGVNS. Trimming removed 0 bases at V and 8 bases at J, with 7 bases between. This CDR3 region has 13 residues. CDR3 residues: CASSEYMRGELFF. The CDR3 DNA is TGTGCCAGCAGTGAATATATGAGAGGGGAGCTGTTTTTT. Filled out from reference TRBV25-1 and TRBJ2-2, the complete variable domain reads EADIYQTPRYLVIGTGKKITLECSQTMGHDKMYWYQQDPGMELHLIHYSYGVNSTEKGDLSSESTVSRIRTEHFPLTLESARPSHTSQYLCASSEYMRGELFFGEGSRLTVL.

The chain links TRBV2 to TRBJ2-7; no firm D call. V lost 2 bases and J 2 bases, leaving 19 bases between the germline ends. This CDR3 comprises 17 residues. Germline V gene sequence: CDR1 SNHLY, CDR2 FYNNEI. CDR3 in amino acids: CASSEFLLPTFTYEQYF. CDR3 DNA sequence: TGTGCCAGCAGTGAATTCCTTCTACCCACTTTCACCTACGAGCAGTACTTC.

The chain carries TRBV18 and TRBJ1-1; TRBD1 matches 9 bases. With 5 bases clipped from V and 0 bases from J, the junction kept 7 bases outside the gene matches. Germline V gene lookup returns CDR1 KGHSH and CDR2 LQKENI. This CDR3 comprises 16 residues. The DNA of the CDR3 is TGTGCCAGCTCAGACAGGGGGGACCTTATGAACACTGAAGCTTTCTTT. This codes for CASSDRGDLMNTEAFF.

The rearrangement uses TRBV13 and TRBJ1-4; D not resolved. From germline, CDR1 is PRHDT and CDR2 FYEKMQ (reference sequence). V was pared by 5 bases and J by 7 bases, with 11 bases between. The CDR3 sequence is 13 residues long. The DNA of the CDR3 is TGTGCCAGCAGCCCGCACTCCGGTGAAAAACTGTTTTTT. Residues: CASSPHSGEKLFF.

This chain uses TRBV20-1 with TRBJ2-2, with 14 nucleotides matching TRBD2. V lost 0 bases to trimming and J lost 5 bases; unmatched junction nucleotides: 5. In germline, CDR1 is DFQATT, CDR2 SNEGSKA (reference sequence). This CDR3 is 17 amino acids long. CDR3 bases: TGCAGTGCTAGAGATGGAGGACTAGCGGGGGGAACCGGGGAGCTGTTTTTT. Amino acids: CSARDGGLAGGTGELFF.

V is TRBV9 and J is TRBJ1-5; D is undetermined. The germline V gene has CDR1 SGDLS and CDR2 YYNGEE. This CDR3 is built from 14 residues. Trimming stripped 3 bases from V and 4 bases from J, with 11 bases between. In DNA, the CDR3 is TGTGCCAGCAGCGCCGGGTCTGAGAATCAGCCCCAGCATTTT. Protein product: CASSAGSENQPQHF.

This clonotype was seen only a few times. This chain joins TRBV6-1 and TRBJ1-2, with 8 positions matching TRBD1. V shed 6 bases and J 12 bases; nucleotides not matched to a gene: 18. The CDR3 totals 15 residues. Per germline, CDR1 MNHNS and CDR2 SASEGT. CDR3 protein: CASRRWGQALGVHTF. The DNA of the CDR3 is TGTGCCAGCAGGCGATGGGGACAGGCCCTCGGAGTGCACACCTTC.